These 27 T cell receptor beta chains share one sample of origin, sequenced in a study of control samples from healthy donors and cancer patients. Using immunoSEQ multiplex PCR, the repertoire was profiled, and TCRdb retains in-frame clones only, with some absent. The table lists approximately 82,000 clones, about 87% of them singletons, with over 15% in the top ten. Sequencing was carried out using blood. These receptors were collected from a man in his forties or fifties in good health.

The V gene is TRBV10-3, the J gene TRBJ1-3, with D possibly being TRBD1 (5 bases). CDR3 length: 14 amino acids. Trimming took 11 bases from V and 4 from J, leaving 18 bases between them. Germline CDR1 and CDR2: ENHRY and SYGVKD. The CDR3 here is CAAGWGVGGNTIYF. The CDR3 coding sequence is TGTGCCGCAGGGTGGGGAGTAGGAGGAAACACCATATATTTT.

The chain combines TRBV27 with TRBJ2-7; D is perhaps TRBD2 (5 bases). CDR1 and CDR2 from the germline V gene are MNHEY and SMNVEV (reference sequence). Trimming left V 10 bases short and J 5 bases short, with 12 bases between. CDR3 size: 11 residues. The CDR3 protein is CANAEGNEQYF. The CDR3 DNA reads as TGTGCCAACGCAGAGGGTAACGAGCAGTACTTC.

This rearrangement joins TRBV7-2 to TRBJ1-6; 11 positions match TRBD1. The CDR3 extends over 16 amino acids. The ends lost 1 base at V and 10 bases at J; junction bases unmatched: 6. CDR1 and CDR2 from the germline V gene are SGHTA and FQGNSA. The CDR3 DNA is TGTGCCAGCAGCTTAGAGGCCGGGACAGGGGGGTCACCCCTCCACTTT. It is translated as CASSLEAGTGGSPLHF.

This sequence joins TRBV7-8 and TRBJ2-1; 13 nucleotides agree with TRBD2. V was clipped by 4 bases and J by 11 bases; unmatched bases: 11. The germline V gene encodes CDR1 SGHVS and CDR2 FQNEAQ. CDR3 size: 16 residues. CDR3 sequence (DNA): TGTGCCAGCAGCTCCTCACGACTAGCGGGAGGTGTTAAGCAGTTCTTC. This codes for CASSSSRLAGGVKQFF.

The CDR3 here is CASSYNGQNYGYTF. Here the CDR3 DNA reads TGTGCCAGCAGTTACAATGGCCAGAACTATGGCTACACCTTC. The rearrangement joins TRBV6-5 to TRBJ1-2; D not certain. The CDR3 loop spans 14 amino acids. Germline CDR1 and CDR2: MNHEY and SVGAGI. The ends were cut back, 2 bases at V and 2 bases at J, with 9 bases in the middle.

This clone was picked up one time. This sequence joins TRBV7-2 and TRBJ2-7, with 16 positions matching TRBD2. In germline, CDR1 is SGHTA, CDR2 FQGNSA. The CDR3 is 17 residues long. The V gene end was trimmed by 3 bases and the J gene end by 5 bases; junction bases not matched to a gene: 7. The CDR3, as DNA: TGTGCCAGCAGCTTGAGGGGACTAGCGGGAGGGTTCCACGAGCAGTACTTC. It encodes CASSLRGLAGGFHEQYF. Filled out from reference TRBV7-2 and TRBJ2-7, the complete variable domain reads GAGVSQSPSNKVTEKGKDVELRCDPISGHTALYWYRQSLGQGLEFLIYFQGNSAPDKSGLPSDRFSAERTGGSVSTLTIQRTQQEDSAVYLCASSLRGLAGGFHEQYFGPGTRLTVT.

The CDR3 DNA is TGTGCCAGCAGGGTAGGGAATTCACCCCTCCACTTT. It translates to CASRVGNSPLHF. The genes are TRBV6-5 and TRBJ1-6; no definite D call. The germline gives CDR1 MNHEY, CDR2 SVGAGI. The CDR3 contains 12 residues. V was trimmed by 6 bases and J by 7 bases, leaving 7 bases between them.

This chain joins TRBV7-2 and TRBJ1-2; 9 positions agree with TRBD1. The germline V gene has CDR1 SGHTA and CDR2 FQGNSA. This CDR3 is built from 15 residues. V shed 3 bases, J shed 6 bases, and the junction held 8 bases outside the gene matches. The CDR3 DNA is TGTGCCAGCAGCTTTTGGACAGGGGCGAGGAATGGCTACACCTTC. Protein sequence: CASSFWTGARNGYTF.

Comment on this clone: This CDR3 is also generated by other DNA sequences in the sample. The V gene is TRBV6-2 or TRBV6-3, the J gene TRBJ2-5, with a weak D call TRBD2 (6 bases). In germline, CDR1 is MNHEY, CDR2 SVGEGT. Trimming stripped 5 bases from V and 4 bases from J, with 11 bases between. The CDR3 is made up of 13 amino acids. CDR3 in DNA: TGTGCCAGCAGTCGTGGACTAACAGAGACCCAGTACTTC. Its protein is CASSRGLTETQYF.

V and J are TRBV11-2 and TRBJ1-6; D gene uncertain. From germline, CDR1 is SGHAT and CDR2 FQNNGV. V lost 3 bases and J 10 bases, leaving 13 bases between the germline ends. CDR3 length: 14 amino acids. The CDR3 here is CASSLWGQQSPLHF. The CDR3 nucleotides are TGTGCCAGCAGCTTGTGGGGTCAGCAATCACCCCTCCACTTT.

The chain couples TRBV5-1 to TRBJ2-2; TRBD1 or TRBD2 may be the D gene (7 bases each). Germline V gene data show CDR1 as SGHRS and CDR2 as YFSETQ. This CDR3 has 14 residues. Trimming took off 6 bases at V and 7 bases at J, with 16 bases between the two ends. CDR3 in DNA: TGCGCCAGCACCCGGGGAGGGGGCGACGGGGAGCTGTTTTTT. It translates to CASTRGGGDGELFF.

V usage is TRBV28 and J usage is TRBJ2-7, with TRBD1 matching over 10 bases. This CDR3 has 14 residues. Germline V gene sequence: CDR1 MDHEN, CDR2 SYDVKM. Unmatched junction bases numbered 8, after V lost 8 bases and J lost 4 bases. The CDR3 is CASLSGQGGYEQYV. CDR3 nucleotides: TGTGCCAGCCTTTCAGGACAGGGGGGGTACGAGCAGTACGTC.

CDR3 in amino acids: CASRYSGQPNTEAFF. The CDR3 region has the DNA TGTGCCAGCAGATATTCGGGACAGCCGAACACTGAAGCTTTCTTT. The chain links TRBV7-2 to TRBJ1-1, with 7 bases fitting TRBD1. J gave up 1 base and V 6 bases, and 8 bases lay outside the gene matches. This CDR3 comprises 15 residues. Germline V CDR1 and CDR2: SGHTA, FQGNSA. The complete variable domain, with remaining parts taken from reference TRBV7-2 and TRBJ1-1, reads GAGVSQSPSNKVTEKGKDVELRCDPISGHTALYWYRQSLGQGLEFLIYFQGNSAPDKSGLPSDRFSAERTGGSVSTLTIQRTQQEDSAVYLCASRYSGQPNTEAFFGQGTRLTVV.

The chain couples TRBV6-5 to TRBJ2-7, with D perhaps TRBD2 (6 bases). V lost 8 bases and J 3 bases, leaving 14 bases between the germline ends. Germline CDR1 MNHEY, CDR2 SVGAGI. The CDR3 covers 13 residues. CDR3 DNA: TGTGCCAGCGTCGCGTCCGGGGGCTACGAGCAGTACTTC. The encoded protein is CASVASGGYEQYF.

This sequence joins TRBV6-5 and TRBJ1-2; 8 bases fit TRBD1. V lost 0 bases and J lost 4; bases outside the gene matches: 7. Germline lookup yields CDR1 MNHEY and CDR2 SVGAGI. This CDR3 has 16 residues. The CDR3 loop reads CASSYSKGQGGYGYTF. CDR3 DNA: TGTGCCAGCAGTTACTCGAAAGGACAGGGAGGCTATGGCTACACCTTC.

The V and J genes are TRBV10-2 and TRBJ1-5, with D hard to call. Between the trimmed V and J ends, which lost 10 bases and 0 bases, there was a span of 10 bases. CDR1 WSHSY and CDR2 SAAADI come from the germline V gene. This CDR3 comprises 13 residues. The CDR3 DNA sequence: TGCGCCACCGCTGAGAATAGCAATCAGCCCCAGCATTTT. The encoded protein is CATAENSNQPQHF.

CDR3 sequence (DNA): TGTGCCAGCAGCGTAAGGAGACTAGCGGAAGTCTACGAGCAGTACTTC. This sequence encodes CASSVRRLAEVYEQYF. The chain has TRBV9 and TRBJ2-7, with 9 positions matching TRBD2. The V gene's germline CDR1 is SGDLS and CDR2 YYNGEE. This CDR3 contains 16 residues. The trim removed 1 base at V and 3 bases at J, leaving 8 bases unmatched.

The chain uses TRBV9 and TRBJ2-5, with D possibly being TRBD2 (6 bases). V lost 7 bases, J lost 3 bases, and 19 bases lay in between. CDR1 SGDLS and CDR2 YYNGEE come from the germline V gene. This CDR3 comprises 15 residues. The CDR3: CASSPSGSGEETQYF. The CDR3 DNA is TGTGCCAGCTCCCCCTCGGGTAGCGGCGAAGAGACCCAGTACTTC. Complete variable domain (other parts from reference TRBV9 and TRBJ2-5): DSGVTQTPKHLITATGQRVTLRCSPRSGDLSVYWYQQSLDQGLQFLIQYYNGEERAKGNILERFSAQQFPDLHSELNLSSLELGDSALYFCASSPSGSGEETQYFGPGTRLLVL.

The rearrangement joins TRBV5-5 to TRBJ1-1; tentative D call: TRBD1 (5 bases). V lost 5 bases, J lost 7 bases, and 21 bases lay in between. The CDR3 runs to 15 residues. Looked up from germline, CDR1 is SGHKS and CDR2 is YYEKEE (reference sequence). The CDR3 DNA reads as TGTGCCAGCAGTGGGACGGGACGAGGAGGCAATGAAGCTTTCTTT. Protein sequence: CASSGTGRGGNEAFF. Based on the CDR3 plus reference TRBV5-5 and TRBJ1-1, the full variable domain is DAGVTQSPTHLIKTRGQQVTLRCSPISGHKSVSWYQQVLGQGPQFIFQYYEKEERGRGNFPDRFSARQFPNYSSELNVNALLLGDSALYLCASSGTGRGGNEAFFGQGTRLTVV.

The sample holds a few counts of this clone. The chain recombines TRBV4-2 with TRBJ1-1; 8 bases line up with TRBD1. V was pared by 1 base and J by 5 bases, with 15 bases of the junction left unmatched. CDR3 length: 18 amino acids. Looked up from germline, CDR1 is LGHNA and CDR2 is YNFKEQ. The CDR3 here is CASSQGTGLQGLGTEAFF. The CDR3 nucleotides are TGTGCCAGCAGCCAAGGGACAGGGCTTCAGGGGCTGGGTACTGAAGCTTTCTTT.

V usage is TRBV19 and J usage is TRBJ2-2; D gene uncertain. This CDR3 comprises 14 residues. V gave up 4 bases and J gave up 2 bases, with 8 bases separating them. Germline loops: CDR1 LNHDA, CDR2 SQIVND (reference sequence). In nucleotides, the CDR3 is TGTGCCAGTAGTACCATCGCTAACACCGGGGAGCTGTTTTTT. Translation: CASSTIANTGELFF.

The chain has TRBV4-2 and TRBJ2-5; D gene unclear. V was shortened by 4 bases and J by 1 base, with 7 bases between the two germline ends. Per the germline V gene, CDR1 is LGHNA and CDR2 is YNFKEQ. The CDR3 consists of 13 residues. In DNA, the CDR3 is TGTGCCAGCAGCCCTCGAGCCCAAGAGACCCAGTACTTC. It translates to CASSPRAQETQYF.

The rearrangement uses TRBV27 and TRBJ1-4; unclear D gene. Trimming removed 6 bases from V and 0 bases from J, with 8 bases in between. The CDR3 extends over 14 amino acids. Germline CDR1 MNHEY, CDR2 SMNVEV (reference sequence). CDR3 DNA sequence: TGTGCCAGCAGGGCCATTGCAACTAATGAAAAACTGTTTTTT. It translates to CASRAIATNEKLFF.

The rearrangement links TRBV7-2 to TRBJ1-1; TRBD1 aligns across 7 bases. The CDR3 consists of 14 residues. V shed 4 bases and J 4 bases; nucleotides not matched to a gene: 6. Germline CDR1 SGHTA, CDR2 FQGNSA. The DNA for the CDR3 is TGTGCCAGCAGCTCCCGACAGGGAACCACTGAAGCTTTCTTT. Residues: CASSSRQGTTEAFF.

The rearrangement joins TRBV6-4 to TRBJ1-2; TRBD1 might be the D (5 bases). Between the trimmed V and J ends, which lost 6 bases and 1 base, there was a span of 9 bases. CDR1 is MRHNA, CDR2 SNTAGT, per germline. The CDR3 has 13 amino acids. CDR3 region: CASRKDSNYGYTF. CDR3 nucleotide sequence: TGTGCCAGCAGGAAAGACAGTAACTATGGCTACACCTTC.

The gene calls are TRBV28 and TRBJ1-1; D perhaps matches TRBD1 (6 bases). V shed 3 bases and J shed 4 bases, with 18 bases lying between them. CDR3 length equals 16 residues. The germline V gene encodes CDR1 MDHEN and CDR2 SYDVKM. Written as DNA, the CDR3 is TGTGCCAGCAGTTTGTTTGCAGGGGTCCGCCTCACTGAAGCTTTCTTT. This gives the protein CASSLFAGVRLTEAFF. The whole variable domain, filled in from reference TRBV28 and TRBJ1-1, reads DVKVTQSSRYLVKRTGEKVFLECVQDMDHENMFWYRQDPGLGLRLIYFSYDVKMKEKGDIPEGYSVSREKKERFSLILESASTNQTSMYLCASSLFAGVRLTEAFFGQGTRLTVV.

The genes are TRBV30 and TRBJ1-2; 7 bases agree with TRBD1. CDR1 and CDR2 from the germline V gene are GTSNPN and SVGIG (reference sequence). The length of the CDR3 is 12 residues. V was clipped by 5 bases and J by 5 bases; unmatched bases: 5. Written as DNA, the CDR3 is TGTGCCTGGGAGGGGGCACTATATGGCTACACCTTC. It yields the protein CAWEGALYGYTF.